The sequence of this TCR beta chain was determined in a study of cytomegalovirus exposure and HLA in healthy donors. General study results and limits: Per a prior analysis, the majority of TCR beta V segments were productive roughly 90% or roughly 30% of the time.

Regarding this clone: What it binds is not known.

The PCR used 60 Vbeta and 13 Jbeta primers. This table comes from immunoSEQ multiplex PCR, and its TCRdb copy is limited to in-frame clones, with some not included. The sample has 130,000 to 150,000 clones; about two thirds are singletons. V lost 3 bases to trimming and J lost 0 bases; unmatched junction nucleotides: 4. The CDR3 has 15 amino acids. The germline V gene has CDR1 SGHTS and CDR2 YDEGEE. V gene TRBV5-8 combines with J gene TRBJ2-3; 7 nucleotides line up with TRBD2. The receptor's source is a woman between 18 and 29 years old in good health and CMV-seronegative. Sequencing was done on a sample of PBMCs. Here the CDR3 reads CASSSWGGSTDTQYF. CDR3 sequence (DNA): TGTGCCAGCAGCTCTTGGGGAGGGAGCACAGATACGCAGTATTTT.